This T cell receptor beta chain was captured in a study of blood T cell repertoires in COVID-19. Study-level background: The samples span acute and convalescent COVID-19 from the United States, Italy and Spain.

The CDR3 length is 16 residues. CDR1 is LNHDA, CDR2 SQIVND, per germline (reference sequence). The V and J ends lost 5 bases and 4 bases respectively, with 17 bases between them. Per the study methods: Estimation of nucleated cell counts was performed using reference gene primer amplification. Assay used: immunoSEQ multiplex PCR; TCRdb lists only in-frame clones, some missing. The DNA was the basis for D and trimming; V, J and clone size are from that table. This sample carries about 88,000 clones, 90% of them seen once, and the ten largest clones take about 1.8%. This clonotype was sampled from a man in his fifties or sixties with acute or convalescent COVID-19. The J gene is TRBJ2-2, the V gene TRBV19, with D uncertain. Sample: peripheral blood. CDR3 DNA sequence: TGTGCCAGTAGTTTAGGTCCCGCTAGAGGCACCGGGGAGCTGTTTTTT. Amino acid sequence: CASSLGPARGTGELFF.